This T cell receptor (beta chain) is drawn from a study of blood T cell dynamics during melanoma immunotherapy. Time point meaning: pre-treatment baseline. Blood was drawn before treatment and at week 3 after checkpoint blockade. Profiling relied on immunoSEQ multiplex PCR, and the TCRdb table lists in-frame clones only, not all of them. The sample carries 8,000 or so clones, over 65% recorded once. The CDR3 is 15 amino acids. Germline V gene lookup returns CDR1 MRHNA and CDR2 SNTAGT. The V gene lost 5 bases and the J gene lost 4 bases, with 16 bases spanning the gap. V gene TRBV6-4 combines with J gene TRBJ2-3; D may correspond to TRBD1 or TRBD2 (6 bases each). Sequenced here: blood, sampled from a patient treated with checkpoint blockade. The TCR sequence derives from a human donor with melanoma. As DNA, the CDR3 is TGTGCCAGCAGTCGCGGGGCAGGGGTGGCAGATACGCAGTATTTT. Translation: CASSRGAGVADTQYF.